Listed here is a single T cell receptor beta chain. Its matching antigen is unknown. This PCR relied on a set of 60 Vbeta primers and 13 Jbeta primers. Using immunoSEQ multiplex PCR, the repertoire was profiled, and TCRdb retains in-frame clones only, with some absent. The repertoire shows tens of thousands of clones; the top ten hold approximately 5.6%. These data originate in a study of cytomegalovirus exposure and HLA in healthy donors. Findings and caveats of the study: A later analysis appeared to link common viral pathogens to several of the most significant clusters.

The CDR3 covers 11 residues. Germline assignment: CDR1 LNHDA and CDR2 SQIVND (reference sequence). V lost 10 bases and J 2 bases, leaving 8 bases between the germline ends. The specimen sequenced was PBMCs. The source is a man aged 25 to 40 in good health and CMV-seropositive. The genes are TRBV19 and TRBJ1-1; D may be TRBD1 (5 bases). CDR3 DNA sequence: TGTGCCACTCAGGGAAACACTGAAGCTTTCTTT. It specifies CATQGNTEAFF.